This TCR beta chain came from a study of T-cell memory formation after mild COVID-19. Study at large: TCR clustering was largely donor specific.

General study points: CD4+ contracting clones were found mainly in CM and EM, and CD8+ ones in EMRA.

This clonotype appeared a few times. Antigen: not known. TCRdb fed the 5' RACE reads into MiXCR, producing one record per CDR3 protein. The data hold tens of thousands of distinct CDR3 sequences, with approximately 13% observed a single time. Specimen: PBMCs or a T cell subset sorted from them (not recorded which). The source of this sequence is an adult woman who had mild COVID-19 (a few samples of this study predate the infection). Cell type and time point are not known.

The CDR3 reads CASSPVGTSGGVVPDYEQYF. CDR3 coding DNA: TGTGCCAGCAGCCCCGTAGGGACTAGCGGGGGGGTAGTACCCGACTACGAGCAGTACTTC. The gene calls are TRBV7-6 and TRBJ2-7; 16 bases line up with TRBD2. V was pared by 5 bases and J by 3 bases, with 16 bases of the junction left unmatched. The CDR3 runs to 20 residues. CDR1 is SGHVS and CDR2 is FNYEAQ in the germline V gene.